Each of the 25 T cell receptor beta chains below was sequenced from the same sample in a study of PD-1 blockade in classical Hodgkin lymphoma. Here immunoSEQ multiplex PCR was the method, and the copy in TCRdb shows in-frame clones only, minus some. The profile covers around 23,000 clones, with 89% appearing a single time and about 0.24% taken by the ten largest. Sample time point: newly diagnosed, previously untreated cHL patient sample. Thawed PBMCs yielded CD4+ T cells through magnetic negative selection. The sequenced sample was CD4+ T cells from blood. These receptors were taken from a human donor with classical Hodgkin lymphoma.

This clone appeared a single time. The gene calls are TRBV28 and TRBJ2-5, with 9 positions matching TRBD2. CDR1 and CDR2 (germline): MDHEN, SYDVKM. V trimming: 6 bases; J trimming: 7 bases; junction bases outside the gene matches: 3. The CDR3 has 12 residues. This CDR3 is CASSTGLATQYF. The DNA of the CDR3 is TGTGCCAGCAGCACGGGACTAGCGACCCAGTACTTC.

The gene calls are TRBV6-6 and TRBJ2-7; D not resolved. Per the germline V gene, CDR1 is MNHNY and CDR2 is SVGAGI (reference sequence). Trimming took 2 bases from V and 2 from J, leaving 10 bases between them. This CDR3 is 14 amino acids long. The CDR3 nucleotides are TGTGCCAGCAGTTACAGGTCGCCCACCTACGAGCAGTACTTC. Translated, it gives CASSYRSPTYEQYF.

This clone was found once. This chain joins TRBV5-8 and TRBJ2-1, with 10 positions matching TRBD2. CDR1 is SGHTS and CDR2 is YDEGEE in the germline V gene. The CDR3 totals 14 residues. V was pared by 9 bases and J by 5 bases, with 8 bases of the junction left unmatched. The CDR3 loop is CATKRGLAHNEQFF. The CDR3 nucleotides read TGTGCCACCAAGCGGGGACTAGCGCACAATGAGCAGTTCTTC.

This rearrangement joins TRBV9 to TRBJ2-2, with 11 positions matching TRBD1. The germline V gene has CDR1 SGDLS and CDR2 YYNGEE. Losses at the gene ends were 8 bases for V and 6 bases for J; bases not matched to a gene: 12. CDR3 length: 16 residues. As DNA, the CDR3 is TGTGCCAGTAGTTACGGACAGGGGGCCTCGGCCGGGGAGCTGTTTTTT. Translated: CASSYGQGASAGELFF.

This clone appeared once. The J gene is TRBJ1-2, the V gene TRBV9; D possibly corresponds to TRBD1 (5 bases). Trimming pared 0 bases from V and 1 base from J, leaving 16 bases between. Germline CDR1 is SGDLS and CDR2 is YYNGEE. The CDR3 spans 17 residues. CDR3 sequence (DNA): TGTGCCAGCAGCGTAGGGCCGACGTACGGGGGTAACTATGGCTACACCTTC. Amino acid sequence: CASSVGPTYGGNYGYTF.

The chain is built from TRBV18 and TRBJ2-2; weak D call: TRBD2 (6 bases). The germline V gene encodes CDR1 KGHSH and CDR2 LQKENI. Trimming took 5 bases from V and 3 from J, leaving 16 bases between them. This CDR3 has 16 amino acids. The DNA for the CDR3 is TGTGCCAGCTCAACCAGGTCCGGGGGTGACACCGGGGAGCTGTTTTTT. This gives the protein CASSTRSGGDTGELFF.

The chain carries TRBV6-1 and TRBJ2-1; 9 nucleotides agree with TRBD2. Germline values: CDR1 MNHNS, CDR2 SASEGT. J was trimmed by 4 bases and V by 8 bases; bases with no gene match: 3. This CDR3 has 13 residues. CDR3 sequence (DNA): TGTGCCAGCTTTAGCGGGGGTTACAATGAGCAGTTCTTC. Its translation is CASFSGGYNEQFF.

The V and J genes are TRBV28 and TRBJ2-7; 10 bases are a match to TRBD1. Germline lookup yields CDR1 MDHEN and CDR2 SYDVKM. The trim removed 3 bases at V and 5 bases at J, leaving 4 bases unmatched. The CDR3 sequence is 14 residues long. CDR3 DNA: TGTGCCAGCAGTTTCGGGGACAGGGGACACGAGCAGTACTTC. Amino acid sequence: CASSFGDRGHEQYF. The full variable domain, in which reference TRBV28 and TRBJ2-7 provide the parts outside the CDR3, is DVKVTQSSRYLVKRTGEKVFLECVQDMDHENMFWYRQDPGLGLRLIYFSYDVKMKEKGDIPEGYSVSREKKERFSLILESASTNQTSMYLCASSFGDRGHEQYFGPGTRLTVT.

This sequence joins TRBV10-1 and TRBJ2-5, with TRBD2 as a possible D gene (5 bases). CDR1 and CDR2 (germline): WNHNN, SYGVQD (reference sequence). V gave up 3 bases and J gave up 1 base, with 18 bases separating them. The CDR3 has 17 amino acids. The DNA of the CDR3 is TGCGCCAGCAGTGAAAATACGGAGGTTGGCGCCCAAGAGACCCAGTACTTC. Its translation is CASSENTEVGAQETQYF.

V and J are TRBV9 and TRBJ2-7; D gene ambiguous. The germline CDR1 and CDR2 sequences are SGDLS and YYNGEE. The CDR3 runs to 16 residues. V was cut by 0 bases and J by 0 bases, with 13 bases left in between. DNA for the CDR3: TGTGCCAGCAGCGTAGGGGCTCTGGGTCCCTCCTACGAGCAGTACTTC. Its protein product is CASSVGALGPSYEQYF.

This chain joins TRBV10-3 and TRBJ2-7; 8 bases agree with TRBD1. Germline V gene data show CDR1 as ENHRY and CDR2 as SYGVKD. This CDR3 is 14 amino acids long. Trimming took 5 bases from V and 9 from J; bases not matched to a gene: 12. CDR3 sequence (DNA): TGTGCCATCAGTCCGGGACAGGACCCTCCGAGGCAGTACTTC. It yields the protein CAISPGQDPPRQYF.

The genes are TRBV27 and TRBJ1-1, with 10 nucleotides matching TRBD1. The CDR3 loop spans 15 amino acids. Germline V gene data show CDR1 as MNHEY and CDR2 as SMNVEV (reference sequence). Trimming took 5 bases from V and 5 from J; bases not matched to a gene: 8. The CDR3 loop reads CASSLDRGLGTEAFF. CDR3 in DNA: TGTGCCAGCAGTCTAGACAGGGGGCTAGGGACTGAAGCTTTCTTT.

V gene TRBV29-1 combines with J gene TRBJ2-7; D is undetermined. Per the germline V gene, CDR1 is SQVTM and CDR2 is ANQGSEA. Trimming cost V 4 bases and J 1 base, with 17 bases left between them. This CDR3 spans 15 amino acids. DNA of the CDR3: TGCAGCGTTGGCCCCCACCCCAGTACTTCCTACGAGCAGTACTTC. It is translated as CSVGPHPSTSYEQYF.

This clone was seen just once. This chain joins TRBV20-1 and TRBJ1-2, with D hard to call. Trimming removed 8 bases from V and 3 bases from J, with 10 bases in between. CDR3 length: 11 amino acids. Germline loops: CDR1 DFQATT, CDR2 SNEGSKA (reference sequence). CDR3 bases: TGCAGTTGTAGGCAGGACTATGGCTACACCTTC. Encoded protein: CSCRQDYGYTF.

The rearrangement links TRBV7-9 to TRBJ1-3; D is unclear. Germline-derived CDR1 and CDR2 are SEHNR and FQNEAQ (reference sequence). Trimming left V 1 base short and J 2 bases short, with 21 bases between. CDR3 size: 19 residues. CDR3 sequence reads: CASSLGDPTSPWTGNTIYF. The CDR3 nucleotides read TGTGCCAGCAGCTTAGGTGACCCAACCTCCCCTTGGACTGGAAACACCATATATTTT.

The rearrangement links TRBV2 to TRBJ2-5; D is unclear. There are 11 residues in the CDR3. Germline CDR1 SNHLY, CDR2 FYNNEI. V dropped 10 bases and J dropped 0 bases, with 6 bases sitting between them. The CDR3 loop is CATRYQETQYF. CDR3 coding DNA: TGTGCCACCCGGTACCAAGAGACCCAGTACTTC.

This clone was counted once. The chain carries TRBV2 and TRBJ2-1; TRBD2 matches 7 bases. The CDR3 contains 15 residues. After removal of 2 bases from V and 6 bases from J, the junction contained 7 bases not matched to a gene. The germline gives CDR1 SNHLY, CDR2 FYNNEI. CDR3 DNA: TGTGCCAGCAGTGAAATAGCGGGCCTCTCCAATGAGCAGTTCTTC. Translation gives CASSEIAGLSNEQFF.

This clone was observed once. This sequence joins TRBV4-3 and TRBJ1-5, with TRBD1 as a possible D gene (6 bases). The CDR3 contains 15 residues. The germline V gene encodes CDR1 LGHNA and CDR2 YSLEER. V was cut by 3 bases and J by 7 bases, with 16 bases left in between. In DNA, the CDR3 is TGCGCCAGCAGCCAGGGGGGGCGGACGGGGCAGCCCCAGCATTTT. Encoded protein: CASSQGGRTGQPQHF.

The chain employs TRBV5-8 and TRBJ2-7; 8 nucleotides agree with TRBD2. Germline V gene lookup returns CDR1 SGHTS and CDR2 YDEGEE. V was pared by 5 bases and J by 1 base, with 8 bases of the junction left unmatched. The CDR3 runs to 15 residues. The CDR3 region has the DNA TGTGCCAGCAGACGATCGGGAGGGCCTTCCTACGAGCAGTACTTC. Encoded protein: CASRRSGGPSYEQYF.

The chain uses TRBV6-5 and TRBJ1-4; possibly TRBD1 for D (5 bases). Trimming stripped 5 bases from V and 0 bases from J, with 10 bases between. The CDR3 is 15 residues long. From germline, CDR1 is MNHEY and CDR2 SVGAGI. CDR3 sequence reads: CASSQTVATNEKLFF. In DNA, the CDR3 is TGTGCCAGCAGTCAGACAGTTGCAACTAATGAAAAACTGTTTTTT.

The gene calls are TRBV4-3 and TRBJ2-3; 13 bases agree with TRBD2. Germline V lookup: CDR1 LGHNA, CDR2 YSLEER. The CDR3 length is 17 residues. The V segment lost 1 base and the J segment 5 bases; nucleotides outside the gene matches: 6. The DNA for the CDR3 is TGCGCCAGCAGCCAAGTCGGGACTAGCGGGAAGGTAGATACGCAGTATTTT. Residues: CASSQVGTSGKVDTQYF.

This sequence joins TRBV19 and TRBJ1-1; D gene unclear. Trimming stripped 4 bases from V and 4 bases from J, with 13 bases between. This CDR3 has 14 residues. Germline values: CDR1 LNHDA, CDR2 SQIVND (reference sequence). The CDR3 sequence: CASSTSAVGTEAFF. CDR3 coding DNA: TGTGCCAGTAGTACCTCAGCCGTGGGCACTGAAGCTTTCTTT.

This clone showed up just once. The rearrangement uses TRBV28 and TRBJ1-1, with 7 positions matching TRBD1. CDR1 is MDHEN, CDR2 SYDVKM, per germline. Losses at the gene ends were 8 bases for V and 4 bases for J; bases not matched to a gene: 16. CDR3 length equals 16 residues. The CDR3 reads CASLVRQGGSFTEAFF. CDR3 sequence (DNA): TGTGCCAGCCTAGTGCGACAGGGTGGATCCTTCACTGAAGCTTTCTTT.

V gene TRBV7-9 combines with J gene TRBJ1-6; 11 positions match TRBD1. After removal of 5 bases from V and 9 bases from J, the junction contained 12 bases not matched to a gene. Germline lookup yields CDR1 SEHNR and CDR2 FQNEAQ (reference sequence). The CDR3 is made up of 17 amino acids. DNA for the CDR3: TGTGCCAGCAGCCCTAGGACAGGGGGCGTCCTTGGTTCACCCCTCCACTTT. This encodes CASSPRTGGVLGSPLHF.

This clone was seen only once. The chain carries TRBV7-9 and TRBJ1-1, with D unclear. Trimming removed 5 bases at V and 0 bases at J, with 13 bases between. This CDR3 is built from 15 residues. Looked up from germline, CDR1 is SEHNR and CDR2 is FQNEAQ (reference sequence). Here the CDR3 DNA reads TGTGCCAGCAGCCATAACCTTGGGCTGAACACTGAAGCTTTCTTT. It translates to CASSHNLGLNTEAFF. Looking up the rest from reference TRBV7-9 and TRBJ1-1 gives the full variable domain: DTGVSQNPRHKITKRGQNVTFRCDPISEHNRLYWYRQTLGQGPEFLTYFQNEAQLEKSRLLSDRFSAERPKGSFSTLEIQRTEQGDSAMYLCASSHNLGLNTEAFFGQGTRLTVV.